A single sample gave rise to the 30 T cell receptor beta chains below, sequenced in a study of radiotherapy plus CTLA-4 blockade in lung cancer (dated by TCRdb to about 2018). The library was prepared using the immunoSEQ multiplex PCR assay. TCRdb took over this immuneACCESS table, retaining in-frame rearrangements with V and J assigned. Such tables are incomplete; in checked studies, under half of the missing clones stem from an unresolved V gene, and the remainder is unexplained. In this sample the table shows roughly 44,000 clones, around 77% of which occur a single time. The ten largest clonotypes hold over 8.5% of the sample. Sample: peripheral blood, taken from a patient treated with radiotherapy plus ipilimumab. These receptors were obtained from a human donor with non-small cell lung cancer who had stable disease on radiotherapy plus ipilimumab.

The V call is TRBV18, the J call TRBJ1-1, with unresolved D. Looked up from germline, CDR1 is KGHSH and CDR2 is LQKENI. V was cut by 7 bases and J by 6 bases, with 15 bases left in between. The CDR3 runs 13 residues. DNA for the CDR3: TGTGCCAGCTGGTCGGGCGGGTTAGCTGAAGCTTTCTTT. This gives the protein CASWSGGLAEAFF. Variable domain in full (rest from reference TRBV18 and TRBJ1-1): NAGVMQNPRHLVRRRGQEARLRCSPMKGHSHVYWYRQLPEEGLKFMVYLQKENIIDESGMPKERFSAEFPKEGPSILRIQQVVRGDSAAYFCASWSGGLAEAFFGQGTRLTVV.

DNA of the CDR3: TGTGCCGGTCACAGGGGGGTTGACGGGGAGCTGTTTTTT. As protein: CAGHRGVDGELFF. The chain couples TRBV19 to TRBJ2-2; the match to TRBD1 covers 8 bases. V was clipped by 11 bases and J by 7 bases; unmatched bases: 9. Germline V gene lookup returns CDR1 LNHDA and CDR2 SQIVND (reference sequence). CDR3 length: 13 residues.

This clone appeared a few times. V usage is TRBV10-3 and J usage is TRBJ2-5, with 8 bases matching TRBD1. The germline CDR1 and CDR2 sequences are ENHRY and SYGVKD. The CDR3 is 17 residues long. Trimming removed 6 bases from V and 2 bases from J; junction bases left unmatched: 14. The CDR3 loop is CAISPSGRDRLQETQYF. CDR3 coding DNA: TGTGCCATCAGCCCGTCGGGAAGGGACAGGTTACAAGAGACCCAGTACTTC.

This clone was found once. The chain is built from TRBV6-6 and TRBJ1-6, with TRBD1 matching 8 bases. This CDR3 comprises 15 residues. With V trimmed by 2 bases and J by 5 bases, 2 bases remained unmatched. Germline V gene lookup returns CDR1 MNHNY and CDR2 SVGAGI (reference sequence). DNA of the CDR3: TGTGCCAGCAGTTACCGACAGGGGAATAATTCACCCCTCCACTTT. This sequence encodes CASSYRQGNNSPLHF.

The V call is TRBV7-9, the J call TRBJ2-3, with 7 bases aligning to TRBD2. This CDR3 is 17 amino acids long. Unmatched junction bases numbered 11, after V lost 3 bases and J lost 2 bases. Germline-derived CDR1 and CDR2 are SEHNR and FQNEAQ (reference sequence). The DNA for the CDR3 is TGTGCCAGCAGCTTTAGCGTGGCTAGCGGATACACAGATACGCAGTATTTT. It yields the protein CASSFSVASGYTDTQYF.

The V call is TRBV11-3, the J call TRBJ1-3; D not resolved. This CDR3 has 14 amino acids. Between the trimmed V and J ends, which lost 3 bases and 0 bases, there was a span of 6 bases. Looked up from germline, CDR1 is SGHNT and CDR2 is YENEEA. CDR3 loop: CASSLGSSGNTIYF. Written as DNA, the CDR3 is TGTGCCAGCAGCTTGGGCAGCTCTGGAAACACCATATATTTT.

The chain joins TRBV19 to TRBJ1-1; the D is unclear. The CDR3 totals 11 residues. Deletions cut 8 bases from V and 4 bases from J, with 8 bases between. The germline CDR1 and CDR2 sequences are LNHDA and SQIVND (reference sequence). CDR3 sequence (DNA): TGTGCCAGTGGAGCGACCACTGAAGCTTTCTTT. Encoded protein: CASGATTEAFF.

This clone was detected only a few times. The chain has TRBV21-1 and TRBJ2-7. TRBV21-1 is reported as a pseudogene. The CDR3 length is 14 residues. CDR3 amino acids: CASSKVGRRYEQYF. The DNA for the CDR3 is TGTGCCAGCAGCAAAGTGGGCAGGAGATACGAGCAGTACTTC.

This chain joins TRBV5-6 and TRBJ1-5; 10 bases align to TRBD1. This CDR3 spans 16 amino acids. V gave up 0 bases and J gave up 4 bases; unmatched junction bases: 4. Germline CDR1 is SGHDT and CDR2 is YYEEEE. The CDR3, as DNA: TGTGCCAGCAGCTTGGGGGGGACAGGGGTTAATCAGCCCCAGCATTTT. Encoded protein: CASSLGGTGVNQPQHF.

This chain connects TRBV5-1 to TRBJ1-1; D remains unclear. V lost 5 bases, J lost 4 bases, and 15 bases lay in between. CDR3 length: 14 residues. Germline V gives CDR1 SGHRS, CDR2 YFSETQ. For the CDR3, the DNA is TGCGCCAGCAGACCCACATTCGAGGGCACTGAAGCTTTCTTT. Amino acids: CASRPTFEGTEAFF.

The rearrangement links TRBV7-8 to TRBJ2-1; a possible D gene is TRBD1 (6 bases). V lost 5 bases and J 8 bases, leaving 22 bases between the germline ends. Per germline, CDR1 SGHVS and CDR2 FQNEAQ. This CDR3 comprises 16 residues. CDR3 region: CASSPRRDTRGDEQFF. The CDR3 coding sequence is TGTGCCAGCAGCCCGAGACGGGACACCCGAGGGGATGAGCAGTTCTTC.

J is TRBJ1-2 and V is TRBV28; D is perhaps TRBD1 (5 bases). Looked up from germline, CDR1 is MDHEN and CDR2 is SYDVKM. Trimming pared 11 bases from V and 1 base from J, leaving 11 bases between. The CDR3 loop spans 12 amino acids. The CDR3 sequence: CASRGVNYGYTF. As DNA, the CDR3 is TGTGCCTCCCGGGGGGTTAACTATGGCTACACCTTC.

This chain connects TRBV7-6 to TRBJ2-1; a possible D gene is TRBD2 (5 bases). This CDR3 spans 14 amino acids. The V gene lost 1 base and the J gene lost 8 bases, with 12 bases spanning the gap. The germline V gene encodes CDR1 SGHVS and CDR2 FNYEAQ. The CDR3 region is CASSLDAGWDEQFF. The CDR3 DNA sequence: TGTGCCAGCAGCTTAGACGCGGGCTGGGATGAGCAGTTCTTC.

This sequence joins TRBV29-1 and TRBJ2-7; D gene ambiguous. Trimming stripped 5 bases from V and 9 bases from J, with 11 bases between. CDR3 length equals 10 residues. The germline V gene encodes CDR1 SQVTM and CDR2 ANQGSEA. The CDR3 sequence is CSVLIDTQYF. The CDR3 coding sequence is TGCAGCGTTCTAATTGACACGCAGTACTTC.

The V gene is TRBV11-1, the J gene TRBJ1-2, with TRBD1 matching over 7 bases. The germline gives CDR1 SGHAT, CDR2 FQDESV (reference sequence). Trimming took 4 bases from V and 3 from J; bases not matched to a gene: 2. This CDR3 comprises 13 residues. This CDR3 reads CASSSTGHYGYTF. The CDR3 region has the DNA TGTGCCAGCAGCTCGACAGGGCACTATGGCTACACCTTC.

The rearrangement links TRBV30 to TRBJ1-1; D remains unclear. With 4 bases removed from V and 1 base from J, the gap between germline ends came to 10 bases. CDR1 and CDR2 from the germline V gene are GTSNPN and SVGIG (reference sequence). This CDR3 spans 13 amino acids. CDR3 region: CAWTLSRNTEAFF. The CDR3 DNA sequence: TGTGCCTGGACCCTTTCGCGGAACACTGAAGCTTTCTTT.

The J gene is TRBJ1-1, the V gene TRBV19; 11 bases are shared with TRBD1. J was trimmed by 4 bases and V by 4 bases; bases with no gene match: 8. This CDR3 has 16 residues. Germline lookup yields CDR1 LNHDA and CDR2 SQIVND (reference sequence). The CDR3, as DNA: TGTGCCAGTAGTAACCGAAGGACAGGGGGCGTCACTGAAGCTTTCTTT. This codes for CASSNRRTGGVTEAFF.

This chain connects TRBV6-1 to TRBJ1-5; D call uncertain. Per germline, CDR1 MNHNS and CDR2 SASEGT. The CDR3 is 12 residues long. The ends were cut back, 8 bases at V and 11 bases at J, with 16 bases in the middle. The CDR3 sequence: CASAADRTAQHF. The CDR3 region has the DNA TGTGCCAGCGCCGCGGACCGAACGGCCCAGCATTTT.

The chain couples TRBV6-5 to TRBJ1-1, with TRBD1 matching over 7 bases. This CDR3 is 13 amino acids long. Germline lookup yields CDR1 MNHEY and CDR2 SVGAGI. V trimming: 6 bases; J trimming: 1 base; junction bases outside the gene matches: 2. CDR3: CASRPGGNTEAFF. The DNA for the CDR3 is TGTGCCAGCAGGCCAGGGGGGAACACTGAAGCTTTCTTT.

In this sample, this clone turned up once. V and J are TRBV4-1 and TRBJ1-3; the match to TRBD1 covers 8 bases. There are 20 residues in the CDR3. Trimming removed 2 bases from V and 0 bases from J; junction bases left unmatched: 15. CDR1 is MGHRA, CDR2 YSYEKL, per germline. The CDR3 sequence: CASSQPPGQGGGLSGNTIYF. The CDR3, as DNA: TGCGCCAGCAGCCAACCACCCGGACAGGGAGGGGGACTCTCTGGAAACACCATATATTTT.

The rearrangement joins TRBV15 to TRBJ1-1; no clear D. CDR3 length equals 14 residues. Germline lookup yields CDR1 LNHNV and CDR2 YYDKDF (reference sequence). The V and J ends lost 0 bases and 1 base respectively, with 6 bases between them. The CDR3 DNA reads as TGTGCCACCAGCAGAGAACACACGAACACTGAAGCTTTCTTT. Protein sequence: CATSREHTNTEAFF.

This sequence joins TRBV12-5 and TRBJ2-1; TRBD2 agrees at 10 bases. Per germline, CDR1 LGHNT and CDR2 FRNRAP. With 6 bases clipped from V and 4 bases from J, the junction kept 6 bases outside the gene matches. This CDR3 is 15 amino acids long. The CDR3 DNA follows: TGTGCTAGTGGGTTAGCGGGGGGCCTATACAATGAGCAGTTCTTC. It codes for CASGLAGGLYNEQFF. Complete variable domain (other parts from reference TRBV12-5 and TRBJ2-1): DARVTQTPRHKVTEMGQEVTMRCQPILGHNTVFWYRQTMMQGLELLAYFRNRAPLDDSGMPKDRFSAEMPDATLATLKIQPSEPRDSAVYFCASGLAGGLYNEQFFGPGTRLTVL.

The chain combines TRBV9 with TRBJ2-4, with a weak D call TRBD1 (5 bases). Trimming cost V 4 bases and J 1 base, with 12 bases left between them. CDR3 length equals 15 residues. CDR1 SGDLS and CDR2 YYNGEE come from the germline V gene. CDR3 in amino acids: CASSLTDSAKNIQYF. The CDR3 DNA reads as TGTGCCAGCAGCCTTACAGACAGCGCCAAAAACATTCAGTACTTC.

To note about this clone: Other nucleotide sequences from this sample produce the same CDR3. CDR3 amino acids: CASSVVRLTYEQYV. CDR3 bases: TGTGCCAGCAGCGTAGTGCGGCTTACCTACGAGCAGTACGTC. This chain connects TRBV9 to TRBJ2-7; D unclear. From germline, CDR1 is SGDLS and CDR2 YYNGEE. Trimming removed 0 bases from V and 2 bases from J, with 9 bases in between. There are 14 residues in the CDR3.

V gene TRBV18 combines with J gene TRBJ1-2; unclear D gene. The CDR3 covers 13 residues. Trimming shortened V by 3 bases and J by 2 bases, and 7 bases separated the two germline ends. Germline lookup yields CDR1 KGHSH and CDR2 LQKENI. The CDR3 sequence is CASSPVRNYGYTF. The CDR3 DNA sequence: TGTGCCAGCTCACCGGTAAGGAACTATGGCTACACCTTC.

The chain is built from TRBV6-6 and TRBJ2-7; a weak D match, TRBD1 (6 bases). The CDR3 has 13 residues. Germline V gene lookup returns CDR1 MNHNY and CDR2 SVGAGI (reference sequence). The ends were cut back, 5 bases at V and 5 bases at J, with 13 bases in the middle. The CDR3 here is CASSIHRVDEQYF. DNA of the CDR3: TGTGCCAGCAGTATCCACAGGGTCGACGAGCAGTACTTC.

V gene TRBV6-5 combines with J gene TRBJ1-1; 7 bases are shared with TRBD1. The CDR3 is made up of 14 amino acids. The germline V gene encodes CDR1 MNHEY and CDR2 SVGAGI. J gave up 1 base and V 7 bases, and 6 bases lay outside the gene matches. CDR3 protein: CASTVGQPNTEAFF. CDR3 nucleotide sequence: TGTGCCAGCACAGTGGGACAGCCGAACACTGAAGCTTTCTTT.

The V gene is TRBV14, the J gene TRBJ1-1, with 11 bases identical to TRBD1. The CDR3 contains 16 residues. Unmatched junction bases numbered 5, after V lost 0 bases and J lost 5 bases. Germline V lookup: CDR1 SGHDN, CDR2 FVKESK. Here the CDR3 DNA reads TGTGCCAGCAGCCAAGACGGACAGGGGGCAAGGACTGAAGCTTTCTTT. It yields the protein CASSQDGQGARTEAFF.

This clone has a handful of counts. The V call is TRBV6-4, the J call TRBJ1-6; 8 bases map to TRBD1. Germline CDR1 MRHNA, CDR2 SNTAGT. V shed 2 bases and J 9 bases; nucleotides not matched to a gene: 6. The CDR3 is made up of 15 amino acids. In DNA form, the CDR3 reads TGTGCCAGCAGTGACATCGGACAGGGCGGTTCACCCCTCCACTTT. This encodes CASSDIGQGGSPLHF.

The chain recombines TRBV27 with TRBJ1-6; D uncertain. With 5 bases removed from V and 7 bases from J, the gap between germline ends came to 18 bases. Germline V lookup: CDR1 MNHEY, CDR2 SMNVEV (reference sequence). CDR3 size: 16 residues. CDR3 region: CASSLSLRTENSPLHF. The CDR3 coding sequence is TGTGCCAGCAGTCTCTCCCTCCGGACGGAGAATTCACCCCTCCACTTT.